The sequence of this TCR beta chain was determined in a study of T cell repertoires in cytomegalovirus infection. Findings and caveats of the study: The ex vivo response was dominated by HLA-C-restricted CMV-specific TCR beta clonotypes.

In its sample, this clonotype was seen many times. Its antigen is undetermined. A read error may account for a junction end that differs from germline. TCRdb ran MiXCR on the reads and lists one entry per CDR3 protein. The table lists about 460,000 distinct CDR3 sequences, roughly 12% of them singletons, with 10% in the top ten. The CDR3 extends over 8 amino acids. Germline CDR1 is SEHNR and CDR2 is FQNEAQ (reference sequence). This clonotype originated in a human donor in good health (CMV status not recorded). Some clones in this sample may be carry-over from other donors' samples. The J gene is TRBJ2-1, the V gene TRBV7-9; no clear D. Sequencing was carried out using PBMCs. The CDR3 is CASSPNEW. CDR3 coding DNA: TGTGCCAGCAGCCCGAATGAATGG. Full variable domain (missing parts from reference TRBV7-9 and TRBJ2-1): DTGVSQNPRHKITKRGQNVTFRCDPISEHNRLYWYRQTLGQGPEFLTYFQNEAQLEKSRLLSDRFSAERPKGSFSTLEIQRTEQGDSAMYLCASSPNEWGPGTRLTVL.